Listed here are 19 T cell receptor beta chains from one sample, sequenced in a study of identical twins. TCRdb re-analysed the 5' RACE reads in MiXCR, keeping a single row per CDR3 protein. The profile covers approximately 140,000 distinct CDR3 sequences, with approximately 3.5% appearing a single time and more than 7% taken by the ten largest. Specimen: memory T cells sorted from blood. The receptors were gathered from a man younger than 35 in good health.

This clonotype was found a few times. V usage is TRBV19 and J usage is TRBJ1-2; unclear D gene. The CDR3 is made up of 14 amino acids. V was shortened by 2 bases and J by 2 bases, with 9 bases between the two germline ends. Looked up from germline, CDR1 is LNHDA and CDR2 is SQIVND (reference sequence). This chain's CDR3 is CASSIPNTNYGYTF. The CDR3 nucleotides read TGTGCCAGTAGTATACCCAACACGAACTATGGCTACACCTTC.

This clonotype has ten or more counts. The genes are TRBV29-1 and TRBJ2-3; D unresolved. Trimming left V 7 bases short and J 3 bases short, with 11 bases between. The CDR3 runs to 12 residues. From germline, CDR1 is SQVTM and CDR2 ANQGSEA. The CDR3 loop is CSARPVTDTQYF. CDR3 nucleotides: TGCAGCGCCCGACCTGTTACAGATACGCAGTATTTT.

This clonotype came up many times. The V gene is TRBV20-1, the J gene TRBJ2-7; 12 bases map to TRBD2. The junction had 6 bases not matched to a gene; V was cut back by 2 bases and J by 7 bases. CDR1 and CDR2 from the germline V gene are DFQATT and SNEGSKA (reference sequence). This CDR3 region has 14 residues. The CDR3 DNA follows: TGCAGTGCTAGACTAGCGGGAGGGCCTGGGGAGCAGTACTTC. This gives the protein CSARLAGGPGEQYF.

This clonotype was counted ten times or more. The chain employs TRBV6-5 and TRBJ1-6; 10 bases are a match to TRBD1. With 0 bases clipped from V and 11 bases from J, the junction kept 4 bases outside the gene matches. CDR3 size: 15 residues. Germline CDR1 reads MNHEY; CDR2 reads SVGAGI. The CDR3 protein is CASSYSRTGGPPLHF. The CDR3 DNA reads as TGTGCCAGCAGTTACTCGAGGACAGGGGGACCACCCCTCCACTTT.

The J gene is TRBJ2-2, the V gene TRBV11-3; D unresolved. Germline CDR1 and CDR2: SGHNT and YENEEA. The ends were cut back, 1 base at V and 4 bases at J, with 7 bases in the middle. The CDR3 covers 14 residues. The chain's CDR3 is CASSLARSTGELFF. As DNA, the CDR3 is TGTGCCAGCAGCTTAGCCCGGAGCACCGGGGAGCTGTTTTTT. Drawing the rest from reference TRBV11-3 and TRBJ2-2, the complete variable domain is EAGVVQSPRYKIIEKKQPVAFWCNPISGHNTLYWYLQNLGQGPELLIRYENEEAVDDSQLPKDRFSAERLKGVDSTLKIQPAELGDSAVYLCASSLARSTGELFFGEGSRLTVL.

In its sample, this clonotype was seen many times. The chain employs TRBV10-3 and TRBJ2-3; D is possibly TRBD1 (5 bases). Germline V CDR1 and CDR2: ENHRY, SYGVKD. V was shortened by 6 bases and J by 0 bases, with 10 bases between the two germline ends. This CDR3 has 14 amino acids. CDR3: CAIRSTASTDTQYF. DNA of the CDR3: TGTGCCATCAGATCGACAGCCAGCACAGATACGCAGTATTTT.

This clonotype was observed at least ten times. The chain links TRBV25-1 to TRBJ2-1; TRBD1 matches 7 bases. J lost 4 bases, V lost 6 bases, and 9 bases had no gene match. This CDR3 contains 15 residues. The V gene's germline CDR1 is MGHDK and CDR2 SYGVNS. Here the CDR3 reads CASRRQGVSYNEQFF. DNA of the CDR3: TGTGCCAGCAGAAGACAGGGAGTATCGTACAATGAGCAGTTCTTC.

This clonotype came up many times. Here the CDR3 DNA reads TGTGCCACCAGCGCGGCAGGGGTGTATCAGCCCCAGCATTTT. Amino acids: CATSAAGVYQPQHF. The chain recombines TRBV24-1 with TRBJ1-5, with D perhaps TRBD1 (6 bases). V was pared by 7 bases and J by 5 bases, with 14 bases between. The germline CDR1 and CDR2 sequences are KGHDR and SFDVKD. The CDR3 loop spans 14 amino acids.

Many counts were recorded for this clonotype. The chain joins TRBV10-3 to TRBJ2-7; possibly TRBD1 or TRBD2 for D (5 bases each). Germline V gives CDR1 ENHRY, CDR2 SYGVKD. Trimming shortened V by 10 bases and J by 0 bases, and 19 bases separated the two germline ends. This CDR3 has 15 amino acids. The CDR3 nucleotides read TGTGCCACCAGCTTGGGGGAGATGAGCTCCTACGAGCAGTACGTC. This sequence encodes CATSLGEMSSYEQYV.

This clonotype was counted only a few times. The chain uses TRBV5-5 and TRBJ2-2; 8 bases align to TRBD1. CDR1 is SGHKS and CDR2 is YYEKEE in the germline V gene (reference sequence). The V gene end was trimmed by 4 bases and the J gene end by 7 bases; junction bases not matched to a gene: 9. The CDR3 totals 15 residues. CDR3 residues: CASSISTGVYGELFF. Written as DNA, the CDR3 is TGTGCCAGCAGCATATCGACAGGGGTGTACGGGGAGCTGTTTTTT.

The V gene is TRBV29-1, the J gene TRBJ2-1, with 10 bases that match TRBD2. This CDR3 is 13 amino acids long. With V trimmed by 8 bases and J by 9 bases, 10 bases remained unmatched. In germline, CDR1 is SQVTM, CDR2 ANQGSEA. Here the CDR3 DNA reads TGCAGCCTGGAGGAACTAGCGGGAAGTGAGCAGTTCTTC. It codes for CSLEELAGSEQFF.

This clonotype appeared many times. V gene TRBV25-1 combines with J gene TRBJ2-2; D gene unclear. The CDR3 runs to 13 residues. V dropped 2 bases and J dropped 2 bases, with 3 bases sitting between them. Germline CDR1 reads MGHDK; CDR2 reads SYGVNS. The CDR3 region has the DNA TGTGCCAGCAGTGAAAGAAACACCGGGGAGCTGTTTTTT. Protein product: CASSERNTGELFF.

This clonotype was counted many times. V gene TRBV18 combines with J gene TRBJ1-6; D gene ambiguous. The V and J ends lost 2 bases and 7 bases respectively, with 9 bases between them. This CDR3 spans 14 amino acids. CDR1 and CDR2 from the germline V gene are KGHSH and LQKENI. CDR3 DNA: TGTGCCAGCTCACCAGACCCTAGAAATTCACCCCTCCACTTT. This codes for CASSPDPRNSPLHF. Based on the CDR3 plus reference TRBV18 and TRBJ1-6, the full variable domain is NAGVMQNPRHLVRRRGQEARLRCSPMKGHSHVYWYRQLPEEGLKFMVYLQKENIIDESGMPKERFSAEFPKEGPSILRIQQVVRGDSAAYFCASSPDPRNSPLHFGNGTRLTVT.

This clonotype has ten or more counts. V is TRBV20-1 and J is TRBJ1-2; perhaps TRBD1 as D (5 bases). The CDR3 sequence is 12 residues long. V was clipped by 1 base and J by 7 bases, with 10 bases between them. Germline CDR1 DFQATT, CDR2 SNEGSKA (reference sequence). CDR3 DNA: TGCAGTGCTAGAGGGGACGCCCCTGGCTACACCTTC. Its translation: CSARGDAPGYTF.

This clonotype was observed many times. This chain uses TRBV29-1 with TRBJ1-1, with 8 bases lining up with TRBD1. V gave up 6 bases and J gave up 0 bases; unmatched junction bases: 15. The germline gives CDR1 SQVTM, CDR2 ANQGSEA. The CDR3 totals 17 residues. The CDR3 loop reads CSVEWTTWTGMNTEAFF. The DNA for the CDR3 is TGCAGCGTAGAGTGGACAACATGGACAGGGATGAACACTGAAGCTTTCTTT.

This clonotype was found many times. The V and J genes are TRBV7-2 and TRBJ1-1; unclear D gene. CDR1 is SGHTA and CDR2 is FQGNSA in the germline V gene. The germline V and J ends were trimmed by 6 bases and 0 bases, with 11 bases remaining between them. This CDR3 region has 14 residues. The CDR3 DNA reads TGTGCCAGCAGTCTTACGGGGATGAACACTGAAGCTTTCTTT. Translated: CASSLTGMNTEAFF.

The table lists this clonotype with many counts. The rearrangement links TRBV29-1 to TRBJ2-1; 8 nucleotides match TRBD2. The CDR3 spans 14 residues. In germline, CDR1 is SQVTM, CDR2 ANQGSEA. V lost 6 bases to trimming and J lost 4 bases; unmatched junction nucleotides: 8. In nucleotides, the CDR3 is TGCAGCGTATGGAGGCTAGCGGGTTACAATGAGCAGTTCTTC. Residues: CSVWRLAGYNEQFF.

This clonotype was recorded many times. The chain employs TRBV7-6 and TRBJ1-1; D is ambiguous. Trimming pared 5 bases from V and 1 base from J, leaving 11 bases between. The CDR3 sequence is 14 residues long. Germline lookup yields CDR1 SGHVS and CDR2 FNYEAQ. This CDR3 reads CASSRRTGNTEAFF. CDR3 nucleotides: TGTGCCAGCAGCCGCCGGACGGGGAACACTGAAGCTTTCTTT.

This clonotype was recorded many times. V usage is TRBV3-1 and J usage is TRBJ2-2; no firm D call. The CDR3 totals 12 residues. CDR1 LGHDT and CDR2 YNNKEL come from the germline V gene (reference sequence). V lost 2 bases and J 8 bases, leaving 6 bases between the germline ends. The CDR3 sequence is CASSQLEGELFF. The CDR3 nucleotides read TGTGCCAGCAGCCAACTAGAGGGGGAGCTGTTTTTT. Combining the CDR3 with reference TRBV3-1 and TRBJ2-2 gives the whole variable domain DTAVSQTPKYLVTQMGNDKSIKCEQNLGHDTMYWYKQDSKKFLKIMFSYNNKELIINETVPNRFSPKSPDKAHLNLHINSLELGDSAVYFCASSQLEGELFFGEGSRLTVL.